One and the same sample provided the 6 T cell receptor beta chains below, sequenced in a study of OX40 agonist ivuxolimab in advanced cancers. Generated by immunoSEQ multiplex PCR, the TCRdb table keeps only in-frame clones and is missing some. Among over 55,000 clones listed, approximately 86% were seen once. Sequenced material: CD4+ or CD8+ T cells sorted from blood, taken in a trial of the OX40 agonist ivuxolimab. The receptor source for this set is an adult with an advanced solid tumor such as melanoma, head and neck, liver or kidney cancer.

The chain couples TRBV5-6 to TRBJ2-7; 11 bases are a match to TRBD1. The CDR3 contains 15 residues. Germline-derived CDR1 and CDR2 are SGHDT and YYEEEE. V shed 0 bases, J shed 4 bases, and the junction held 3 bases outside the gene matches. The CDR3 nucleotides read TGTGCCAGCAGCTTGGTCGGGACAGGGGGGTACGAGCAGTACTTC. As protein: CASSLVGTGGYEQYF.

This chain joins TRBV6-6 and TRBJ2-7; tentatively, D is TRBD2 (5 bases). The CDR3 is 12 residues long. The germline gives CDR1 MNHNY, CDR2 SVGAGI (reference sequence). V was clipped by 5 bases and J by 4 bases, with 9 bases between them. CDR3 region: CASSRGNYEQYF. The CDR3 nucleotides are TGTGCCAGCAGTCGAGGGAATTACGAGCAGTACTTC.

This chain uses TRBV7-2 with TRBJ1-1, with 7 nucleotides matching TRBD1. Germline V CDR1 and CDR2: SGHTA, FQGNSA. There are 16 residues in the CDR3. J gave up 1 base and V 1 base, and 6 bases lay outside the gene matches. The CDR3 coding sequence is TGTGCCAGCAGCTTAGGACAGGGAAACCAGAACACTGAAGCTTTCTTT. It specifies CASSLGQGNQNTEAFF.

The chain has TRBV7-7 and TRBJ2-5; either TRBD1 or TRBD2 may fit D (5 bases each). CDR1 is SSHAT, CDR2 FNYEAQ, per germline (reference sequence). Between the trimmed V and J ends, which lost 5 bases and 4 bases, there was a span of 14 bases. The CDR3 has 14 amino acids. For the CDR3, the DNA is TGTGCCAGCAGCGAACGGGGCCTAGGAGAGACCCAGTACTTC. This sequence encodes CASSERGLGETQYF.

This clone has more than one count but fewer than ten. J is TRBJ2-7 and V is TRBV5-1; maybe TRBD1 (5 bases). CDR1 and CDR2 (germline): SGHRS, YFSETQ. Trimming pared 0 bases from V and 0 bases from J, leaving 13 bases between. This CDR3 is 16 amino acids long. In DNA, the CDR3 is TGCGCCAGCAGCTTGGAACCCCTAGGGGCCTCCTACGAGCAGTACTTC. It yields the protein CASSLEPLGASYEQYF.

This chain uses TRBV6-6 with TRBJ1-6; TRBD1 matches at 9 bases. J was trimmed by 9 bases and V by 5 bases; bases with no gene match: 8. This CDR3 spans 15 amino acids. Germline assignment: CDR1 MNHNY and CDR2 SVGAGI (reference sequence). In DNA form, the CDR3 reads TGTGCCAGCAGTCTTACAGGGGGCGAAGGTTCACCCCTCCACTTT. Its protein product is CASSLTGGEGSPLHF.